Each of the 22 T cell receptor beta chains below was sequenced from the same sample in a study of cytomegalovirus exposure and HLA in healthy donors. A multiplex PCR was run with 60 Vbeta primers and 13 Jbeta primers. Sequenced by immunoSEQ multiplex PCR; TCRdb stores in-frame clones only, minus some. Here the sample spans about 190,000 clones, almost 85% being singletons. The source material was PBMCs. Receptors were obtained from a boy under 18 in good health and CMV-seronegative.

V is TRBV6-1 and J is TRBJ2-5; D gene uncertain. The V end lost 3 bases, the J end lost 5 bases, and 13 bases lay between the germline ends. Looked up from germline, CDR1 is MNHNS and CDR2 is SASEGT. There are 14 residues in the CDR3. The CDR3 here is CASSERRPVETQYF. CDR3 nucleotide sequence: TGTGCCAGCAGTGAGCGGAGACCGGTGGAGACCCAGTACTTC.

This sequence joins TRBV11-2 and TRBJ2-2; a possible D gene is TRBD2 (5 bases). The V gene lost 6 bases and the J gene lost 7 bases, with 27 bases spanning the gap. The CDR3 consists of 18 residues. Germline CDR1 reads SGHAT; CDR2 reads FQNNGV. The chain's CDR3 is CASRDLRNRGKSGGELFF. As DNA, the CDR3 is TGTGCCAGCAGGGACCTACGGAACCGGGGAAAGAGTGGCGGGGAGCTGTTTTTT.

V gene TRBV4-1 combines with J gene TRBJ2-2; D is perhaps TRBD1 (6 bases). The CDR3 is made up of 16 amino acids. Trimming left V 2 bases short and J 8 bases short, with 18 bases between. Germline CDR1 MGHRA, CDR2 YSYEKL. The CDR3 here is CASSQLSQGLSGELFF. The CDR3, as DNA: TGCGCCAGCAGCCAACTCTCTCAGGGGCTGAGTGGGGAGCTGTTTTTT.

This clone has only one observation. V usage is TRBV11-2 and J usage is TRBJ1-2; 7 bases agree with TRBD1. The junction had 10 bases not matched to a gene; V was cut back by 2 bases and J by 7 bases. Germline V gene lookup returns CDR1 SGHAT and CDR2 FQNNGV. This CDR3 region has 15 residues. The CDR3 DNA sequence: TGTGCCAGCAGCTTAAGGGGCAGGGGGAACGGTGGCTACACCTTC. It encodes CASSLRGRGNGGYTF. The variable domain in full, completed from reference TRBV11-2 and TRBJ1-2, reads EAGVAQSPRYKIIEKRQSVAFWCNPISGHATLYWYQQILGQGPKLLIQFQNNGVVDDSQLPKDRFSAERLKGVDSTLKIQPAKLEDSAVYLCASSLRGRGNGGYTFGSGTRLTVV.

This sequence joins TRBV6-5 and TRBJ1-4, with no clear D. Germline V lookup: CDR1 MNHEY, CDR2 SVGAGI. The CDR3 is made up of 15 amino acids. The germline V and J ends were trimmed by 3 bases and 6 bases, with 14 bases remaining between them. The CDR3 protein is CASSYDGQKYEKLFF. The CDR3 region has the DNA TGTGCCAGCAGTTATGATGGGCAGAAATATGAAAAACTGTTTTTT.

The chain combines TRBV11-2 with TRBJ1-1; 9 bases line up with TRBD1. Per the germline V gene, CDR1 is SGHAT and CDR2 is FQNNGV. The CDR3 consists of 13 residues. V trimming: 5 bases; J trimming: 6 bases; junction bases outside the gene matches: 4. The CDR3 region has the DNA TGTGCCAGCAGCCATGGACAGGGGTCTGAAGCTTTCTTT. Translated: CASSHGQGSEAFF. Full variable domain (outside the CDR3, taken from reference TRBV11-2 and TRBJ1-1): EAGVAQSPRYKIIEKRQSVAFWCNPISGHATLYWYQQILGQGPKLLIQFQNNGVVDDSQLPKDRFSAERLKGVDSTLKIQPAKLEDSAVYLCASSHGQGSEAFFGQGTRLTVV.

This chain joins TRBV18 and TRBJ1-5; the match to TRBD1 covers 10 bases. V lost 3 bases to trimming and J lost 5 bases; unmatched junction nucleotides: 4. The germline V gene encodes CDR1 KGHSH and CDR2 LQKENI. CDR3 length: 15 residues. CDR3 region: CASSPRDRGYQPQHF. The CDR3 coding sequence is TGTGCCAGCTCACCCCGGGACAGGGGTTATCAGCCCCAGCATTTT.

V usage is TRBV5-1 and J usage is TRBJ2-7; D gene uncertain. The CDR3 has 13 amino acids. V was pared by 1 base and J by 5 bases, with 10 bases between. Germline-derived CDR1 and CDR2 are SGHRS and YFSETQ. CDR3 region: CASSLFGFDEQYF. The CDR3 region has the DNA TGCGCCAGCAGCTTGTTCGGGTTCGACGAGCAGTACTTC.

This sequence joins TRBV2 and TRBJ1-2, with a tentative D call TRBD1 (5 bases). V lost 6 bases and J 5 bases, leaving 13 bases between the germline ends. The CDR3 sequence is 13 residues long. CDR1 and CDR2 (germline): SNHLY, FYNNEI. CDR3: CASSAPGEYGYTF. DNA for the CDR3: TGTGCCAGCAGCGCCCCGGGGGAGTATGGCTACACCTTC.

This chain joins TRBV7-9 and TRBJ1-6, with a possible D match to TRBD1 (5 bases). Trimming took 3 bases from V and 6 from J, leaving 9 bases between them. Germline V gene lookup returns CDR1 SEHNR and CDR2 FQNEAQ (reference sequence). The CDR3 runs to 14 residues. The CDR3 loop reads CASSFRQSNSPLHF. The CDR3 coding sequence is TGTGCCAGCAGCTTTCGACAGAGTAATTCACCCCTCCACTTT.

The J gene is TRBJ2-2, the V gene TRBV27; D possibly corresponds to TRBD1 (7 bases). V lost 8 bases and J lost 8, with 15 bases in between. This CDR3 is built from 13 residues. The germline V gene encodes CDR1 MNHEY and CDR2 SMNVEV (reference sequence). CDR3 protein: CASGNRGGGELFF. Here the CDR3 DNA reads TGTGCCAGCGGAAACAGGGGAGGAGGGGAGCTGTTTTTT.

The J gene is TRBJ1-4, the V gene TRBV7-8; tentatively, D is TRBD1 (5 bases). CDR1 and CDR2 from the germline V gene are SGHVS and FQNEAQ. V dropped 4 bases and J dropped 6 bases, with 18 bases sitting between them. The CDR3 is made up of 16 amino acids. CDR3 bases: TGTGCCAGCAGCTCCCCCCTGGGGGGAGGGGATGAAAAACTGTTTTTT. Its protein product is CASSSPLGGGDEKLFF.

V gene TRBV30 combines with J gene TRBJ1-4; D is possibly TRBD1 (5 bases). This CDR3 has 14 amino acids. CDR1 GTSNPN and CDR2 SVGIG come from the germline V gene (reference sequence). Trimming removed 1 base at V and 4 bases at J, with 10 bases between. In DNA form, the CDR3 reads TGTGCCTGGAGTGGACAGTCCGTTAATGAAAAACTGTTTTTT. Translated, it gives CAWSGQSVNEKLFF.

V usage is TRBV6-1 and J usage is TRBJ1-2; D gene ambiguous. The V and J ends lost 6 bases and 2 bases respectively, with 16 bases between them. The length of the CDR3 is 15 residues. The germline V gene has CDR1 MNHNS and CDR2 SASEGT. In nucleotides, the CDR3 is TGTGCCAGCAGCCTCGCGCGGTCCGGGAACTATGGCTACACCTTC. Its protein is CASSLARSGNYGYTF.

This chain's CDR3 is CASSPGTSGSEQYF. The CDR3 DNA follows: TGTGCCAGCAGCCCAGGGACTAGCGGGAGCGAGCAGTACTTC. The chain recombines TRBV9 with TRBJ2-7; TRBD2 agrees at 14 bases. This CDR3 region has 14 residues. Germline trimming cut 4 bases from V and 6 bases from J; bases unmatched to any gene: 3. Germline CDR1 is SGDLS and CDR2 is YYNGEE.

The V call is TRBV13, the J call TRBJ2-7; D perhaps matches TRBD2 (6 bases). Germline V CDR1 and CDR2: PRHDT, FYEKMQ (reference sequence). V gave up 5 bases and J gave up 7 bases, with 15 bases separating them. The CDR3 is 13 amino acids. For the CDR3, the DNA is TGTGCCAGCAGCCCCGTACCCGCGGGGGAGCAGTACTTC. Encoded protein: CASSPVPAGEQYF.

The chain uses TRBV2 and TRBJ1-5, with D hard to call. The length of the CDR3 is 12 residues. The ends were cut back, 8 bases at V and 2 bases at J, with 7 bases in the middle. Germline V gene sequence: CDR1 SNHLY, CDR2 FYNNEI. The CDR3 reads CASSWRNQPQHF. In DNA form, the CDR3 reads TGTGCCAGCTCTTGGCGCAATCAGCCCCAGCATTTT.

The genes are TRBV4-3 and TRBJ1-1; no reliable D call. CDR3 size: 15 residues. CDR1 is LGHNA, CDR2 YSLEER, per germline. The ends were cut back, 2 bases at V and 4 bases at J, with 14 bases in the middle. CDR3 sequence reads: CASSQFTDRGTEAFF. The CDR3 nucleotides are TGCGCCAGCAGCCAATTCACTGACCGCGGCACTGAAGCTTTCTTT.

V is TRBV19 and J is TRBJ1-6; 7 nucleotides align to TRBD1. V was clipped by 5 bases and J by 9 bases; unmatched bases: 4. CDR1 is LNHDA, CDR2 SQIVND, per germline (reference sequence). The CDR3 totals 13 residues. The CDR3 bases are TGTGCCAGTAGTCCCCAGGGGGGTTCACCCCTCCACTTT. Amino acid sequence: CASSPQGGSPLHF.

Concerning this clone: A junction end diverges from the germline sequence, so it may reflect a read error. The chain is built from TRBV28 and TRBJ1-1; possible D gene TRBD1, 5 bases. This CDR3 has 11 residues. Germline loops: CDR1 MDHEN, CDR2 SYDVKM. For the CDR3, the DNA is TGTGCCAGCAGTTTGGGGGGGAAGTCGGTCTTT. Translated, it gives CASSLGGKSVF.

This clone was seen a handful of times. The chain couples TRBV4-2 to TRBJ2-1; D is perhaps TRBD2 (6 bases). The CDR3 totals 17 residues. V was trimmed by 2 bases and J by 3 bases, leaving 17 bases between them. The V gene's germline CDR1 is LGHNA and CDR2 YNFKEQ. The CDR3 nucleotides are TGTGCCAGCAGCCAAACAACTCGACTAGGAGTCTACAATGAGCAGTTCTTC. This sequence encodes CASSQTTRLGVYNEQFF.

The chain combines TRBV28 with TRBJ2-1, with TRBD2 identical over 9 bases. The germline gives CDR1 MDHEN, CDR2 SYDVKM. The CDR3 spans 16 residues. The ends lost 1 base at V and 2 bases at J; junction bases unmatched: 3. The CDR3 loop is CASSLLSSGTYNEQFF. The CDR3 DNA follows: TGTGCCAGCAGTTTATTATCTAGCGGGACCTACAATGAGCAGTTCTTC.